A few counts support the clone carrying this T cell receptor beta chain. Germline-derived CDR1 and CDR2 are SGHRS and YFSETQ. The CDR3 sequence is 13 residues long. Trimming took 3 bases from V and 6 from J, leaving 10 bases between them. The data belong to a study of blood T cell repertoires in COVID-19. The method was immunoSEQ multiplex PCR; TCRdb's version includes in-frame clones alone and lacks a portion of them. Found here are about 270,000 clones, about four fifths of them singletons; the top ten hold around 6%. The genes are TRBV5-1 and TRBJ2-1; no clear D gene. This receptor was taken from a man at least 80 years old with acute or convalescent COVID-19. Sequenced: peripheral blood. The CDR3 sequence: CASSSLGFNEQFF. The CDR3, as DNA: TGCGCCAGCAGCTCCCTAGGATTCAATGAGCAGTTCTTC.